Listed here are 21 T cell receptor beta chains from one sample, sequenced in a study of blood T cell repertoires in COVID-19. Sequenced by immunoSEQ multiplex PCR; TCRdb stores in-frame clones only, minus some. This sample has 300,000 to 350,000 clones, with over 80% found just once. Sequencing was done on a sample of PBMCs or T cells enriched from blood (not recorded which). These TCRs come from a woman under 30 who had recovered from COVID-19.

The J gene is TRBJ2-7, the V gene TRBV6-5; the match to TRBD2 covers 10 bases. Trimming removed 6 bases from V and 4 bases from J; junction bases left unmatched: 6. The length of the CDR3 is 14 residues. From germline, CDR1 is MNHEY and CDR2 SVGAGI. CDR3 region: CASRSRTSGYEQYF. CDR3 sequence (DNA): TGTGCCAGCAGGTCTCGGACTAGCGGATACGAGCAGTACTTC.

CDR3 sequence (DNA): TGTGTCAGAACAGTACAAGAGACCCAGTACTTC. Translation: CVRTVQETQYF. The chain recombines TRBV7-5 with TRBJ2-5; the table's D call, TRBD1, has no DNA check behind it. TRBV7-5 is listed as a pseudogene. The CDR3 is 11 amino acids.

This chain uses TRBV18 with TRBJ1-5; D may be TRBD1 (5 bases). The CDR3 is made up of 15 amino acids. The germline V gene has CDR1 KGHSH and CDR2 LQKENI. V lost 2 bases and J lost 3, with 11 bases in between. CDR3 nucleotide sequence: TGTGCCAGCTCACCAGAGACAGCTTTCAATCAGCCCCAGCATTTT. It translates to CASSPETAFNQPQHF.

The genes are TRBV6-5 and TRBJ1-2; D is possibly TRBD1 (5 bases). The V and J ends lost 6 bases and 5 bases respectively, with 19 bases between them. This CDR3 comprises 15 residues. CDR1 is MNHEY, CDR2 SVGAGI, per germline. The CDR3 DNA follows: TGTGCCAGCAGCCCGCAGGGTGGCGAAAATTATGGCTACACCTTC. It specifies CASSPQGGENYGYTF.

This chain connects TRBV4-2 to TRBJ2-1, with 11 bases lining up with TRBD1. Germline V lookup: CDR1 LGHNA, CDR2 YNFKEQ. The CDR3 extends over 15 amino acids. The V and J ends lost 3 bases and 7 bases, in that order; junction bases with no gene match: 5. This CDR3 is CASSHIGTGGNEQFF. In DNA, the CDR3 is TGTGCCAGCAGCCATATAGGGACAGGGGGGAATGAGCAGTTCTTC.

This rearrangement joins TRBV4-2 to TRBJ2-3; 7 bases line up with TRBD1. Losses at the gene ends were 0 bases for V and 4 bases for J; bases not matched to a gene: 4. There are 15 residues in the CDR3. Germline V gene data show CDR1 as LGHNA and CDR2 as YNFKEQ. The CDR3 spells CASSQDGQESDTQYF. For the CDR3, the DNA is TGTGCCAGCAGCCAAGATGGACAGGAGTCAGATACGCAGTATTTT.

The chain joins TRBV27 to TRBJ2-7; 13 nucleotides agree with TRBD2. The V segment lost 5 bases and the J segment 6 bases; nucleotides outside the gene matches: 4. Germline lookup yields CDR1 MNHEY and CDR2 SMNVEV (reference sequence). CDR3 length: 14 residues. DNA of the CDR3: TGTGCCAGCAGTGGACTAGCGGGAGTCCGCGAGCAGTACTTC. Protein sequence: CASSGLAGVREQYF.

The chain combines TRBV7-2 with TRBJ1-2, with a possible D match to TRBD1 (6 bases). The germline CDR1 and CDR2 sequences are SGHTA and FQGNSA. This CDR3 region has 15 residues. V dropped 0 bases and J dropped 3 bases, with 11 bases sitting between them. The CDR3 loop reads CASSLATGSDYGYTF. DNA for the CDR3: TGTGCCAGCAGCTTAGCGACAGGATCGGACTATGGCTACACCTTC. The full variable domain, in which reference TRBV7-2 and TRBJ1-2 provide the parts outside the CDR3, is GAGVSQSPSNKVTEKGKDVELRCDPISGHTALYWYRQSLGQGLEFLIYFQGNSAPDKSGLPSDRFSAERTGGSVSTLTIQRTQQEDSAVYLCASSLATGSDYGYTFGSGTRLTVV.

This clone was seen a single time. The chain couples TRBV6-4 to TRBJ1-4, with D unclear. Trimming left V 10 bases short and J 8 bases short, with 23 bases between. The CDR3 runs to 15 residues. CDR1 is MRHNA and CDR2 is SNTAGT in the germline V gene. CDR3: CATPYWAGTGEKLFF. CDR3 nucleotide sequence: TGTGCCACCCCCTATTGGGCAGGTACTGGAGAAAAACTGTTTTTT.

The table lists this clone with a count of one. The chain is built from TRBV6-2 or TRBV6-3 and TRBJ1-5, with D maybe TRBD1 (6 bases). The CDR3 totals 14 residues. Trimming pared 4 bases from V and 6 bases from J, leaving 13 bases between. Per germline, CDR1 MNHEY and CDR2 SVGEGT. CDR3 nucleotides: TGTGCCAGCAGTTTCCTAACAGGGAGTCAGCCCCAGCATTTT. Translating it yields CASSFLTGSQPQHF.

The CDR3 loop reads CASSLVRGSTFPYNEQFF. CDR3 DNA: TGTGCCAGCAGCTTAGTTAGGGGGTCGACTTTCCCCTACAATGAGCAGTTCTTC. V usage is TRBV7-8 and J usage is TRBJ2-1; D is possibly TRBD1 (6 bases). The CDR3 runs to 18 residues. V was shortened by 1 base and J by 2 bases, with 18 bases between the two germline ends. In germline, CDR1 is SGHVS, CDR2 FQNEAQ.

This clone was counted a single time. The chain uses TRBV6-2 or TRBV6-3 and TRBJ2-1, with 8 bases that match TRBD2. This CDR3 spans 14 amino acids. Germline V gives CDR1 MNHEY, CDR2 SVGEGT. J lost 6 bases, V lost 2 bases, and 3 bases had no gene match. The CDR3 reads CASSYPGGPNEQFF. The CDR3 DNA sequence: TGTGCCAGCAGTTACCCGGGGGGGCCCAATGAGCAGTTCTTC.

This sequence joins TRBV7-3 and TRBJ2-1; TRBD1 aligns across 7 bases. V shed 2 bases and J 0 bases; nucleotides not matched to a gene: 1. The germline V gene has CDR1 SGHTA and CDR2 FQGTGA. This CDR3 region has 15 residues. This CDR3 is CASSLSGGSYNEQFF. CDR3 bases: TGTGCCAGCAGCTTATCAGGGGGCTCCTACAATGAGCAGTTCTTC.

This clone is a singleton in its sample. The V and J genes are TRBV5-1 and TRBJ2-1; 13 nucleotides match TRBD2. With 4 bases clipped from V and 7 bases from J, the junction kept 14 bases outside the gene matches. The CDR3 spans 18 residues. CDR1 and CDR2 (germline): SGHRS, YFSETQ. This chain's CDR3 is CASSNNLGLAGKGNEQFF. CDR3 sequence (DNA): TGCGCCAGCAGCAACAACCTGGGACTAGCGGGAAAGGGGAATGAGCAGTTCTTC.

The chain couples TRBV28 to TRBJ1-3, with D possibly TRBD1 on 5 matching bases. Germline V gene data show CDR1 as MDHEN and CDR2 as SYDVKM. V dropped 2 bases and J dropped 0 bases, with 8 bases sitting between them. This CDR3 spans 15 amino acids. In nucleotides, the CDR3 is TGTGCCAGCAGTTTACTCAGGGTCTCTGGAAACACCATATATTTT. Its protein is CASSLLRVSGNTIYF.

The rearrangement joins TRBV19 to TRBJ1-1; TRBD1 is a possible D gene (5 bases). The CDR3 is made up of 11 amino acids. V was cut by 9 bases and J by 11 bases, with 16 bases left in between. Germline CDR1 and CDR2: LNHDA and SQIVND (reference sequence). The CDR3 coding sequence is TGTGCCAGCCACCAATGGGGGAGGGCTTTCTTT. This gives the protein CASHQWGRAFF. The variable domain in full, with the rest retrieved from reference TRBV19 and TRBJ1-1, is DGGITQSPKYLFRKEGQNVTLSCEQNLNHDAMYWYRQDPGQGLRLIYYSQIVNDFQKGDIAEGYSVSREKKESFPLTVTSAQKNPTAFYLCASHQWGRAFFGQGTRLTVV.

The rearrangement links TRBV5-4 to TRBJ2-5; 14 nucleotides agree with TRBD2. The germline V gene has CDR1 SGHNT and CDR2 YYREEE (reference sequence). The V segment lost 0 bases and the J segment 4 bases; nucleotides outside the gene matches: 11. CDR3 length: 19 amino acids. Here the CDR3 reads CASSLAGTSGGRRRETQYF. CDR3 DNA: TGTGCCAGCAGCTTGGCCGGGACTAGCGGGGGCAGGAGGAGAGAGACCCAGTACTTC.

The rearrangement joins TRBV7-2 to TRBJ2-3; no firm D call. The CDR3 sequence is 16 residues long. Germline CDR1 SGHTA, CDR2 FQGNSA. Trimming removed 0 bases at V and 0 bases at J, with 10 bases between. CDR3 sequence: CASSLAAVSSTDTQYF. CDR3 in DNA: TGTGCCAGCAGCTTAGCGGCAGTCTCTAGCACAGATACGCAGTATTTT.

The V call is TRBV7-2, the J call TRBJ1-6; 8 bases agree with TRBD1. Per germline, CDR1 SGHTA and CDR2 FQGNSA. The CDR3 has 14 residues. The V segment lost 6 bases and the J segment 7 bases; nucleotides outside the gene matches: 5. CDR3 protein: CASRTGEPNSPLHF. CDR3 DNA sequence: TGTGCCAGCAGGACAGGGGAACCAAATTCACCCCTCCACTTT.

V and J are TRBV5-5 and TRBJ1-1; D not resolved. The V end was cut by 0 bases, the J end by 2 bases, with 8 bases between. In germline, CDR1 is SGHKS, CDR2 YYEKEE (reference sequence). The CDR3 is 14 residues long. CDR3 region: CASSLVYSNTEAFF. DNA for the CDR3: TGTGCCAGCAGCTTGGTTTACTCCAACACTGAAGCTTTCTTT.

This clone was counted a few times. This chain connects TRBV5-1 to TRBJ2-2; 7 bases map to TRBD1. This CDR3 comprises 15 residues. Germline V gene sequence: CDR1 SGHRS, CDR2 YFSETQ. V lost 0 bases and J lost 6; bases outside the gene matches: 5. The CDR3 sequence: CASSLGDRDPGELFF. The CDR3 region has the DNA TGCGCCAGCAGCTTGGGAGACAGGGACCCCGGGGAGCTGTTTTTT.